This TCR beta chain was documented in a study of T cell repertoires in cytomegalovirus infection. Study-level background: Matching HLA type and CMV infection were both indicated by public TCR beta signatures.

The V end was cut by 5 bases, the J end by 2 bases, with 13 bases between. CDR1 MNHNY and CDR2 SVGAGI come from the germline V gene (reference sequence). There are 15 residues in the CDR3. Findings and caveats of the study: Summed frequency of shared TCR beta families picked out CMV carriers who also had the relevant HLA.

TCRdb itself ran the reads through MiXCR, one entry per CDR3 protein. The sample gives about a million distinct CDR3 sequences, approximately 32% of which show up once; about an eighth is in the top ten. About this clonotype: Its specificity is unknown.

The sample was cultured CD8+ T cells from PBMCs, taken from culture after CMV antigen stimulation. This clonotype originated in a human donor in good health (CMV status not recorded). Some clones in this sample may be carry-over from other donors' samples. J is TRBJ1-5 and V is TRBV6-6; perhaps TRBD1 as D (5 bases). In nucleotides, the CDR3 is TGTGCCAGCAGTGGGGGTCAGCTACGCAATCAGCCCCAGCATTTT. Protein product: CASSGGQLRNQPQHF.